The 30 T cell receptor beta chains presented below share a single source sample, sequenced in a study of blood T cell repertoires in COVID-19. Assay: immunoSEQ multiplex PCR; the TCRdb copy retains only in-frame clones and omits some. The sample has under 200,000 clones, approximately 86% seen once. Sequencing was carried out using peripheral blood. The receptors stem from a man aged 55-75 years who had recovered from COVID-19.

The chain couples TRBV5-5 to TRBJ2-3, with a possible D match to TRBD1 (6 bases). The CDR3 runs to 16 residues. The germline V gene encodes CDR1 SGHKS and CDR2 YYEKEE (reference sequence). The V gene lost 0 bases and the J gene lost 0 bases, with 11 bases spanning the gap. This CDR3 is CASSLAGAASTDTQYF. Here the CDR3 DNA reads TGTGCCAGCAGCTTGGCAGGGGCCGCCAGCACAGATACGCAGTATTTT.

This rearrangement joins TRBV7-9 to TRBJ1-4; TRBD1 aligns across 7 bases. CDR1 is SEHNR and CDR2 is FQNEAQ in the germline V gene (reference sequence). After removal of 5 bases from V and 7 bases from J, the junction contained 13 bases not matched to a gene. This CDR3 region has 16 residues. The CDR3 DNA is TGTGCCAGCAGCCCTGGGCCTGACAGGGCGGCTGAAAAACTGTTTTTT. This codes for CASSPGPDRAAEKLFF. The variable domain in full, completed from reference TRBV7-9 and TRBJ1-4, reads DTGVSQNPRHKITKRGQNVTFRCDPISEHNRLYWYRQTLGQGPEFLTYFQNEAQLEKSRLLSDRFSAERPKGSFSTLEIQRTEQGDSAMYLCASSPGPDRAAEKLFFGSGTQLSVL.

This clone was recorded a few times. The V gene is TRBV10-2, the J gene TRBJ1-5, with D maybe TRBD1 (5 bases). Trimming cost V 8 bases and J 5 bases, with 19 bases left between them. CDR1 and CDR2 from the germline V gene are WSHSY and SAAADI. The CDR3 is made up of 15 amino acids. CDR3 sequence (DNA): TGCGCCAGCGGTATGGGGAGGGGCAGAGATCAGCCCCAGCATTTT. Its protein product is CASGMGRGRDQPQHF.

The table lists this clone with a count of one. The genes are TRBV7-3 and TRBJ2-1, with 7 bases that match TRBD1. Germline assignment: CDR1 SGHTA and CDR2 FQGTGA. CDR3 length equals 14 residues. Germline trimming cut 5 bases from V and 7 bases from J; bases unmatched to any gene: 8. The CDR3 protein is CASSPVTGSNEQFF. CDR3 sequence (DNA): TGTGCCAGCAGCCCTGTGACAGGGAGTAATGAGCAGTTCTTC.

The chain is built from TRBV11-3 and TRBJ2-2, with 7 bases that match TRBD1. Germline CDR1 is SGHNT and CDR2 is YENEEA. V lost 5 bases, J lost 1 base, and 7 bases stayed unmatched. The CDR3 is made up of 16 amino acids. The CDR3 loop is CASSQLGQLNTGELFF. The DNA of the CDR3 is TGTGCCAGCAGCCAATTGGGACAGCTGAACACCGGGGAGCTGTTTTTT.

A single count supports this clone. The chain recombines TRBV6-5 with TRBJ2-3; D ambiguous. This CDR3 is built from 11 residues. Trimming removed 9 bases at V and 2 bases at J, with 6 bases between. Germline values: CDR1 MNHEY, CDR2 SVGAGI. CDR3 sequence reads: CASKPTDTQYF. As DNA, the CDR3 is TGTGCCAGTAAGCCCACAGATACGCAGTATTTT.

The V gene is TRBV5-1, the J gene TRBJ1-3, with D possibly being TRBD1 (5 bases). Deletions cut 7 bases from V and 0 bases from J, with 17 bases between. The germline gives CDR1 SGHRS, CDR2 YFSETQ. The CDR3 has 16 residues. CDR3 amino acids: CASGHEGADSGNTIYF. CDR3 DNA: TGCGCCAGCGGCCACGAAGGGGCCGACTCTGGAAACACCATATATTTT.

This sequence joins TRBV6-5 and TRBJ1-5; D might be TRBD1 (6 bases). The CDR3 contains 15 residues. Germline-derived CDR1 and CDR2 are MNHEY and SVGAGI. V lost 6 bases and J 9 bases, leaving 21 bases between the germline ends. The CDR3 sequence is CASRRTTGAAGPQHF. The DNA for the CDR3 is TGTGCCAGCAGAAGAACGACAGGAGCGGCGGGGCCCCAGCATTTT.

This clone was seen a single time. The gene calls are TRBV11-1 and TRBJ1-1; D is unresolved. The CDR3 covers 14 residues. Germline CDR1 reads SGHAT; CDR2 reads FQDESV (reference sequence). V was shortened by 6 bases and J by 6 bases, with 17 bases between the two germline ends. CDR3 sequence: CASRKWSGGAEAFF. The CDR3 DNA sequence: TGTGCCAGCAGGAAGTGGTCCGGCGGGGCTGAAGCTTTCTTT.

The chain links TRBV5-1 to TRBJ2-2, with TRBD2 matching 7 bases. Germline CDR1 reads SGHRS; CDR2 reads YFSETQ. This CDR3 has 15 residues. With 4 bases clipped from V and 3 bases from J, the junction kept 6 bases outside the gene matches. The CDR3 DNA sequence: TGCGCCAGCAGCCGGACACGGGGGGACACCGGGGAGCTGTTTTTT. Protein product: CASSRTRGDTGELFF.

CDR3 sequence: CASSTFYGYTF. CDR3 bases: TGTGCCAGCAGTACTTTCTATGGCTACACCTTC. This chain connects TRBV6-2 or TRBV6-3 to TRBJ1-2; no definite D call. This CDR3 has 11 residues. Germline CDR1 MNHEY, CDR2 SVGEGT. Trimming cost V 5 bases and J 4 bases, with 5 bases left between them.

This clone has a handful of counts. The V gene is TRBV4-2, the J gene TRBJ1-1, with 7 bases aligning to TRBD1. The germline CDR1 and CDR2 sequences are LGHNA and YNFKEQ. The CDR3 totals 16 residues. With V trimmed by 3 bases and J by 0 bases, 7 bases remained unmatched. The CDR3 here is CASSHSNRGLNTEAFF. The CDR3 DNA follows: TGTGCCAGCAGCCACTCAAACAGGGGCTTGAACACTGAAGCTTTCTTT.

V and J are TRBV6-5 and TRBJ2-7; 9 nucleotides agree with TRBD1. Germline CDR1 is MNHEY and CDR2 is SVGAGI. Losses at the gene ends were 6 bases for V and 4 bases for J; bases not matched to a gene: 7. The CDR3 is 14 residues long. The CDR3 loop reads CASRAGTGRYEQYF. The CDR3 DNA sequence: TGTGCCAGCAGAGCCGGGACAGGGAGGTACGAGCAGTACTTC.

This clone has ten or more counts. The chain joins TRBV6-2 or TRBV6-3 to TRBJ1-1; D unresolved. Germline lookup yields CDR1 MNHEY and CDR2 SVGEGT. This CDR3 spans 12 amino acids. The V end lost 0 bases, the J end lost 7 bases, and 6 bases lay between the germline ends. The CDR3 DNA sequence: TGTGCCAGCAGTTACTCCTTAATTGAAGCTTTCTTT. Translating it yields CASSYSLIEAFF.

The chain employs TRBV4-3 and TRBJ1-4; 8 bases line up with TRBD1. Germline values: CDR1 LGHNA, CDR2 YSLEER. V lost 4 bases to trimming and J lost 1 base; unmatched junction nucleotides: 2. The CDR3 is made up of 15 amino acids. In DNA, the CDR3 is TGCGCCAGCAGCCGCACAGGGGGAACTAATGAAAAACTGTTTTTT. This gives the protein CASSRTGGTNEKLFF.

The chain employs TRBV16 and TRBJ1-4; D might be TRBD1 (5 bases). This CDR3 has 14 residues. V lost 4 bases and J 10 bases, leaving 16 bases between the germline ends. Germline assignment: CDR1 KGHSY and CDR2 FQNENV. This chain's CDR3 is CASSPTAGFGKLFF. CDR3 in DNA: TGTGCCAGCAGCCCGACAGCGGGGTTTGGAAAACTGTTTTTT.

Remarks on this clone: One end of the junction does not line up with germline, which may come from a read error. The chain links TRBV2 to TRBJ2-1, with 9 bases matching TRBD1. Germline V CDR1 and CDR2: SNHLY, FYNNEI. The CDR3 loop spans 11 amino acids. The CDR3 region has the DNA TGTGCCAGCGGGCCCGGGACAGGGACCCTCTTC. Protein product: CASGPGTGTLF.

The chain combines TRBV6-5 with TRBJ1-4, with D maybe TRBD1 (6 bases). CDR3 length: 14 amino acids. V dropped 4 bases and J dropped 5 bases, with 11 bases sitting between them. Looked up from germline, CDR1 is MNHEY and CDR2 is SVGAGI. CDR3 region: CASSSTGWNEKLFF. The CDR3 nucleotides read TGTGCCAGCAGTTCGACAGGATGGAATGAAAAACTGTTTTTT.

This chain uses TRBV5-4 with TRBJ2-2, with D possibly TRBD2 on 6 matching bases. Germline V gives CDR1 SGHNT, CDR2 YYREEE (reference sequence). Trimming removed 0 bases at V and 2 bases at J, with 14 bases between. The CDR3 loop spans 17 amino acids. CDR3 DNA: TGTGCCAGCAGCTTGGCCAAGACTAGGATTAACACCGGGGAGCTGTTTTTT. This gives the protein CASSLAKTRINTGELFF. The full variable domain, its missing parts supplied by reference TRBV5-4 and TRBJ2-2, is ETGVTQSPTHLIKTRGQQVTLRCSSQSGHNTVSWYQQALGQGPQFIFQYYREEENGRGNFPPRFSGLQFPNYSSELNVNALELDDSALYLCASSLAKTRINTGELFFGEGSRLTVL.

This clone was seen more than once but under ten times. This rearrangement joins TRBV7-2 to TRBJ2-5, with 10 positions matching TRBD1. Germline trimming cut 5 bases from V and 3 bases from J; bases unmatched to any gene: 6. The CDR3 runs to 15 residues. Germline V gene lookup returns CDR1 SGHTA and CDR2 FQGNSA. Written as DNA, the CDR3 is TGTGCCAGCAGCCCCCAGGGGACAGGGGAAGAGACCCAGTACTTC. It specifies CASSPQGTGEETQYF.

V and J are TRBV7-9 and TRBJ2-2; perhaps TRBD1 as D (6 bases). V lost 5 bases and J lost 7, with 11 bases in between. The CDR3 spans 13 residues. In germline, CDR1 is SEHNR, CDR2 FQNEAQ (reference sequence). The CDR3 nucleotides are TGTGCCAGCAGCCCTACAGGGAACGGGGAGCTGTTTTTT. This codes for CASSPTGNGELFF. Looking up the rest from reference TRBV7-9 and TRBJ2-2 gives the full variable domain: DTGVSQNPRHKITKRGQNVTFRCDPISEHNRLYWYRQTLGQGPEFLTYFQNEAQLEKSRLLSDRFSAERPKGSFSTLEIQRTEQGDSAMYLCASSPTGNGELFFGEGSRLTVL.

The CDR3 region is CASSLQTGNTEAFF. CDR3 sequence (DNA): TGTGCCAGCAGCTTACAGACGGGAAACACTGAAGCTTTCTTT. This rearrangement joins TRBV5-6 to TRBJ1-1, with D hard to call. CDR1 and CDR2 (germline): SGHDT, YYEEEE. The CDR3 loop spans 14 amino acids. Trimming cost V 2 bases and J 2 bases, with 10 bases left between them.

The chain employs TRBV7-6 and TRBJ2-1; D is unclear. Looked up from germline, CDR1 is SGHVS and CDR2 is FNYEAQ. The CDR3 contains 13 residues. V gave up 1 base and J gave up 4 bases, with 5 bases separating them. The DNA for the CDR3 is TGTGCCAGCAGCTTAGAGAGATACAATGAGCAGTTCTTC. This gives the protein CASSLERYNEQFF.

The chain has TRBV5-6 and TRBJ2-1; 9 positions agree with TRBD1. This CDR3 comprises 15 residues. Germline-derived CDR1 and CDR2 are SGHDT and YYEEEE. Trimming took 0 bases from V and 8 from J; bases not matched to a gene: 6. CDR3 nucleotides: TGTGCCAGCAGCTTGGAACAGGGGGCTAACCATGAGCAGTTCTTC. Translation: CASSLEQGANHEQFF.

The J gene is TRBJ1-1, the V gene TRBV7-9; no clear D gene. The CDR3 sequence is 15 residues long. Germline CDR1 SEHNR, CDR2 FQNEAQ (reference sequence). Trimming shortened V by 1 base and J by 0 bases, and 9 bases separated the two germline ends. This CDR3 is CASSLGSRMNTEAFF. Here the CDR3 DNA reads TGTGCCAGCAGCTTAGGTAGCCGGATGAACACTGAAGCTTTCTTT.

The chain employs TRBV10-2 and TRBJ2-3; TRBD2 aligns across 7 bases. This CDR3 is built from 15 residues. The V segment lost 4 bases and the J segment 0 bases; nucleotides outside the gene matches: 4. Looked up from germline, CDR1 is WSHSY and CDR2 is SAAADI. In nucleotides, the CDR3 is TGCGCCAGCAGTGCTAGCGGACTCAGCACAGATACGCAGTATTTT. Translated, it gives CASSASGLSTDTQYF.

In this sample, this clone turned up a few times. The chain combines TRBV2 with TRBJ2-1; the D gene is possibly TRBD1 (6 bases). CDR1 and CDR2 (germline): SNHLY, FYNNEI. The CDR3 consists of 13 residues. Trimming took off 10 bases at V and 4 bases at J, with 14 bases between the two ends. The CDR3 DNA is TGTGCCACAGGGGTAACGGGATACAATGAGCAGTTCTTC. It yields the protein CATGVTGYNEQFF. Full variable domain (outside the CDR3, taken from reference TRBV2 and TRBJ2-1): EPEVTQTPSHQVTQMGQEVILRCVPISNHLYFYWYRQILGQKVEFLVSFYNNEISEKSEIFDDQFSVERPDGSNFTLKIRSTKLEDSAMYFCATGVTGYNEQFFGPGTRLTVL.

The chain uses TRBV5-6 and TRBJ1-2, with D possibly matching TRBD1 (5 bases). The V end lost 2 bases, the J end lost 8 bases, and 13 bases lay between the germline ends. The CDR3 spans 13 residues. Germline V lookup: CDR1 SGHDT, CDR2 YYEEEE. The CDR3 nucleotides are TGTGCCAGCAGCTTCATTGGGGCGCAGGGCTACACCTTC. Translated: CASSFIGAQGYTF.

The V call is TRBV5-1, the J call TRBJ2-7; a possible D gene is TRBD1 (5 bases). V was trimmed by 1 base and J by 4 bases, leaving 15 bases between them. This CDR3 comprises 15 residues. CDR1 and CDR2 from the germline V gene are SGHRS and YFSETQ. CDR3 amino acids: CASSLSSGQGYEQYF. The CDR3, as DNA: TGCGCCAGCAGCTTGTCCTCCGGGCAGGGTTACGAGCAGTACTTC.

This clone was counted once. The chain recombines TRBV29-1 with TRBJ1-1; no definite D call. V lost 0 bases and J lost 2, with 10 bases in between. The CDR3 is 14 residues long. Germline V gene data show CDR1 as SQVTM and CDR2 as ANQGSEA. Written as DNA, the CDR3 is TGCAGCGTTGAAGATCCTAGGAGAAACACTGAAGCTTTCTTT. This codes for CSVEDPRRNTEAFF.